This T cell receptor beta chain was identified during a study of OX40 agonist ivuxolimab in advanced cancers. In the study overall: The costimulatory receptor OX40 (CD134) was targeted by ivuxolimab, a fully human IgG2 agonistic monoclonal antibody. Patients were allowed to have had prior anti-PD-1, anti-PD-L1 or anti-CTLA-4 therapy, and approximately 37% of the dose-escalation patients had been treated with checkpoint inhibitors. Partial responses were achieved by three dose-escalation patients, of whom one had hepatocellular carcinoma and two had cutaneous melanoma. In the dose-escalation cohort, around four fifths of patients were male, and the mean age was 60 years with a range of about 20 to 79. Of the roughly 51 patients in dose escalation, 19 had hepatocellular carcinoma, about 15 had melanoma, 9 had renal cell carcinoma and 9 had head and neck cancer. The purpose of peripheral TCRbeta sequencing was to test whether ivuxolimab changed TCR sequence diversity and led to clonal T-cell expansion. Intravenous ivuxolimab was administered to patients every 2 weeks at six dose levels: 0.01, 0.1, 0.3, 1.5, 3 and 10 mg/kg. The paper describes the monotherapy dose-escalation part (N ≈ 49 patients) of the phase I trial of ivuxolimab. Broad study findings and their caveats: At doses of 0.1 to 3.0 mg/kg, clonal expansion of both CD4+ and CD8+ T cells in blood was seen between baseline and week 6. Which antigens the clonally expanded peripheral T cells were specific for was not determined. Partial responders in the 0.1-3.0 mg/kg groups had among the lowest normalized peripheral clonal expansion, especially among CD8+ T cells. On average, CD8+ T cells showed more expanded clones than CD4+ T cells after ivuxolimab. Low levels of normalized T-cell clonal expansion were also seen in some patients who did not respond.

The trial excluded patients who had a history of autoimmune disease or were on systemic immunosuppression. Peripheral blood for TCR sequencing was drawn from every dose cohort at baseline, at cycle 4 day 1 and at cycle 7 day 1. The samples were drawn from a first-in-human, open-label, multicenter phase I dose-escalation trial of ivuxolimab. Adults with locally advanced or metastatic melanoma, renal cell, hepatocellular, or head and neck squamous cell carcinoma were enrolled in the trial. Before TCR sequencing, CD4+ T cells and CD8+ T cells from peripheral blood were sorted into separate populations. To sequence the TCRbeta CDR3 region, genomic DNA was isolated from the sorted cells. The immunoSEQ Assay was used for sequencing of TCRbeta CDR3 regions. What TCRdb holds here is the immuneACCESS table cut down to in-frame rearrangements. Part of the clones is not present; checked against another copy, under half of the missing clones reflect an unresolved V gene, and the others are unexplained. This sample comprises roughly 36,000 clones, roughly four fifths of them detected only once. The top ten constitute 21% of the sample.

On this clone itself: It has no known antigen specificity. No base qualities exist here, and no much larger clone lies one base off it.

The TCR originated in an adult with an advanced solid tumor such as melanoma, head and neck, liver or kidney cancer. This material consisted of CD4+ or CD8+ T cells sorted from blood, taken in a trial of the OX40 agonist ivuxolimab.

The bases are TGTGCCAGCAGGACTGGAAACACCATATATTTT. Its protein is CASRTGNTIYF. The rearranged chain carries TRBV6-1 and TRBJ1-3; the D gene cannot be resolved reliably. CDR1 and CDR2 were assigned from the germline V gene as MNHNS and SASEGT. V loses 6 bases, J loses 2 bases, and the germline ends lie 2 bases apart. The CDR3 goes from the cysteine to the phenylalanine over 11 residues. The sequence is cut down to CDR3 DNA, 33 bases in frame from base 1.